This is a list of T cell receptor beta chains from one sample in a study of T cells after posttransplantation cyclophosphamide. Sequencing was performed with immunoSEQ multiplex PCR; in TCRdb, only in-frame clones are kept and a portion is missing. The table lists approximately 20,000 clones, more than 80% of them singletons. The material was PBMCs, obtained less than 400 days after allogeneic stem cell transplant with calcineurin inhibitor and methotrexate. These receptors originate from a female patient aged 30-39 years who received an allogeneic stem cell transplant from an unrelated donor, was CMV-positive, and had acute and chronic GVHD. Some T cells may arise from the graft donor. CDR3s include the opening cysteine and the closing phenylalanine or tryptophan. The D gene is left open where the match is weak. Part of the rows lack a size; the others show once, few, many or a class for expanded clones.

size: -; V: TRBV6-4; D: TRBD2; J: TRBJ2-2; DNA: TGTGCCAGCAAGGCGCGGGAGGGCGACACCGGGGAGCTGTTTTTT; CDR3: CASKAREGDTGELFF
size: -; V: TRBV13; D: TRBD2; J: TRBJ2-3; DNA: TGTGCCAGCAGCCGACGACTAGCGGGAGTCTCTAGCACAGATACGCAGTATTTT; CDR3: CASSRRLAGVSSTDTQYF
size: -; V: TRBV2; D: -; J: TRBJ2-1; DNA: TGTGCCAGCAGTGAAGACAACAATGAGCAGTTCTTC; CDR3: CASSEDNNEQFF
size: -; V: TRBV18; D: -; J: TRBJ2-5; DNA: TGTGCCAGCTCACCATCGGAGGGGGCTAAGGAGACCCAGTACTTC; CDR3: CASSPSEGAKETQYF
size: -; V: TRBV6-5; D: TRBD2; J: TRBJ2-7; DNA: TGTGCCAGCAGCTTCGGGACTAGCGGTGTCGAGCAGTACTTC; CDR3: CASSFGTSGVEQYF
size: -; V: TRBV5-1; D: -; J: TRBJ2-2; DNA: TGCGCCAGCAGCTTCTCGACTACCGACACCGGGGAGCTGTTTTTT; CDR3: CASSFSTTDTGELFF
size: -; V: TRBV5-1; D: -; J: TRBJ2-5; DNA: TGCGCCAGCAGCTTGGGTAGCGGCCAAGAGACCCAGTACTTC; CDR3: CASSLGSGQETQYF
size: -; V: TRBV7-2; D: -; J: TRBJ2-3; DNA: TGTGCCAGCAGCTTAGGGGTTAGCGACACAGATACGCAGTATTTT; CDR3: CASSLGVSDTDTQYF
size: -; V: TRBV30; D: -; J: TRBJ2-6; DNA: TGTGCCTGGAGTCAAACAGGGCCCGCCCCCTCTGGGGCCAACGTCCTGACTTTC; CDR3: CAWSQTGPAPSGANVLTF
size: -; V: TRBV9; D: TRBD2; J: TRBJ2-2; DNA: TGTGCCAGCAGCGTAGCTGCGGCGGGAGGTAGAGCCGGGGAGCTGTTTTTT; CDR3: CASSVAAAGGRAGELFF
size: -; V: TRBV14; D: -; J: TRBJ1-1; DNA: TGTGCCAGCAGCCGGGGCAGGGATAACACTGAAGCTTTCTTT; CDR3: CASSRGRDNTEAFF
size: -; V: TRBV18; D: -; J: TRBJ2-7; DNA: TGTGCCAGCTCACCACCCTCAGGTACGGGGTTCAACGAGCAGTACTTC; CDR3: CASSPPSGTGFNEQYF
size: -; V: TRBV7-2; D: -; J: TRBJ1-6; DNA: TGTGCCAGCAGCCCCAAACCCCTTCTCGGTTCACCCCTCCACTTT; CDR3: CASSPKPLLGSPLHF
size: once; V: TRBV7-9; D: TRBD2; J: TRBJ2-5; DNA: TGTGCCAGCAGCTTCCTAGCGGGACAAGAGACCCAGTACTTC; CDR3: CASSFLAGQETQYF
size: once; V: TRBV27; D: -; J: TRBJ1-4; DNA: TGTGCCAGCACGCGGGGGGTTAATGAAAAACTGTTTTTT; CDR3: CASTRGVNEKLFF
size: -; V: TRBV7-8; D: TRBD1; J: TRBJ1-3; DNA: TGTGCCAGCAGCCACCGCCGGACAGGGGGCTCTGGAAACACCATATATTTT; CDR3: CASSHRRTGGSGNTIYF
size: -; V: TRBV12-5; D: -; J: TRBJ1-1; DNA: TGTGCTAGTGGTTATTCCGGGGGGCGGAACACTGAAGCTTTCTTT; CDR3: CASGYSGGRNTEAFF
size: -; V: TRBV6-5; D: TRBD1; J: TRBJ1-5; DNA: TGTGCCAGCAGTGGCCAGGGGGTAGGGAATCAGCCCCAGCATTTT; CDR3: CASSGQGVGNQPQHF
size: -; V: TRBV7-9; D: TRBD2; J: TRBJ2-5; DNA: TGTGCCAGCAGTCCGGGACTAGCGGGAGGCTCTTACCAAGAGACCCAGTACTTC; CDR3: CASSPGLAGGSYQETQYF
size: -; V: TRBV10-3; D: -; J: TRBJ2-6; DNA: TGTGCCATCGGGCCCCCTCCGTCCTCTGGGGCCAACGTCCTGACTTTC; CDR3: CAIGPPPSSGANVLTF
size: -; V: TRBV7-3; D: TRBD1; J: TRBJ2-5; DNA: TGTGCCAGCAGCCGGACAGGGAAGCGGAGAGAGACCCAGTACTTC; CDR3: CASSRTGKRRETQYF
size: -; V: TRBV9; D: -; J: TRBJ1-1; DNA: TGTGCCAGCAGCGCGGGAACCTTGAACACTGAAGCTTTCTTT; CDR3: CASSAGTLNTEAFF
size: -; V: TRBV12-5; D: -; J: TRBJ2-7; DNA: TGTGCTAGTGGTTTGAACATCCCACAGGGCTACGAGCAGTACTTC; CDR3: CASGLNIPQGYEQYF
size: -; V: TRBV19; D: TRBD2; J: TRBJ2-2; DNA: TGTGCCAGTAAACTAGCGGAGCCAACCGGGGAGCTGTTTTTT; CDR3: CASKLAEPTGELFF
size: -; V: TRBV4-1; D: TRBD1; J: TRBJ1-1; DNA: TGCGCCAGCAGCAACCTATGGGGACAGGGGGCGCATGGAGCTTTCTTT; CDR3: CASSNLWGQGAHGAFF
size: -; V: TRBV27; D: TRBD1; J: TRBJ1-5; DNA: TGTGCCAGCAGCAACAGGGGTGCTCAGCCCCAGCATTTT; CDR3: CASSNRGAQPQHF
size: -; V: TRBV5-1; D: -; J: TRBJ1-3; DNA: TGCGCCAGCAGCGCCCAAGACCCAGGCTCTGGAAACACCATATATTTT; CDR3: CASSAQDPGSGNTIYF
size: -; V: TRBV10-1; D: -; J: TRBJ2-2; DNA: TGCGCCAGCAGCGAGGGGCCGCGCACCGGGGAGCTGTTTTTT; CDR3: CASSEGPRTGELFF
size: -; V: TRBV5-1; D: -; J: TRBJ2-2; DNA: TGCGCCAGCAGCTTGGCGTTTTGGGTAGACACTAACACCGGGGAGCTGTTTTTT; CDR3: CASSLAFWVDTNTGELFF
size: -; V: TRBV6-1; D: -; J: TRBJ1-5; DNA: TGTGCCACCTTCACAGGGTATGGTAGCAATCAGCCCCAGCATTTT; CDR3: CATFTGYGSNQPQHF
size: -; V: TRBV27; D: -; J: TRBJ2-1; DNA: TGTGCCAGCACCCCCCGCTGGGAGAATGAGCAGTTCTTC; CDR3: CASTPRWENEQFF
size: -; V: TRBV12-2; D: -; J: TRBJ2-5; DNA: TGTGCAAGTCGCTTGATAGCGGGAGGCCAAGAGACCCAGTACTTC; CDR3: CASRLIAGGQETQYF
size: once; V: TRBV5-1; D: TRBD1; J: TRBJ1-3; DNA: TGCGCCAGCAGCACCTCAGGGGGCTCTGGAAACACCATATATTTT; CDR3: CASSTSGGSGNTIYF
size: -; V: TRBV10-2; D: TRBD2; J: TRBJ2-3; DNA: TGCGCCAGCGAGCGGGAGCGGGAAGATACGCAGTATTTT; CDR3: CASEREREDTQYF
size: -; V: TRBV27; D: -; J: TRBJ1-1; DNA: TGTGCCAGCAGTCCTCGTGGCTCGCCGAACACTGAAGCTTTCTTT; CDR3: CASSPRGSPNTEAFF
size: -; V: TRBV9; D: -; J: TRBJ1-2; DNA: TGTGCCAGCAGCGCCAGGGGCAGGGGTAACGGCTACACCTTC; CDR3: CASSARGRGNGYTF
size: -; V: TRBV6-1; D: -; J: TRBJ2-7; DNA: TGTGCCAGCACCGACACCCCCTACGAGCAGTACTTC; CDR3: CASTDTPYEQYF
size: few; V: TRBV5-5; D: -; J: TRBJ1-1; DNA: TGTGCCAGCAGCTCGGCATCAGGGTACACTGAAGCTTTCTTT; CDR3: CASSSASGYTEAFF
size: -; V: TRBV9; D: TRBD1; J: TRBJ2-3; DNA: TGTGCCAGCAGGAGGGGGCATATAGATACGCAGTATTTT; CDR3: CASRRGHIDTQYF
size: -; V: TRBV6-5; D: -; J: TRBJ2-2; DNA: TGTGCCAGCAGTTCCCCTCACACCGGGGAGCTGTTTTTT; CDR3: CASSSPHTGELFF
size: -; V: TRBV2; D: TRBD1; J: TRBJ1-2; DNA: TGTGCCAGCCCTAGACAGGGCGGCGGCTACACCTTC; CDR3: CASPRQGGGYTF
size: -; V: TRBV6-1; D: TRBD2; J: TRBJ2-4; DNA: TGTGCCGCGGGGGACCTCCTTGTAGCCAAAAACATTCAGTACTTC; CDR3: CAAGDLLVAKNIQYF
size: -; V: TRBV27; D: TRBD2; J: TRBJ2-3; DNA: TGTGCCAGCAGTTTATTAGGACTAGCAGGTCGGACAGATACGCAGTATTTT; CDR3: CASSLLGLAGRTDTQYF
size: few; V: TRBV9; D: TRBD2; J: TRBJ2-1; DNA: TGTGCCAGCAGCCCAGTAGCGGGAGGCCCCTACAATGAGCAGTTCTTC; CDR3: CASSPVAGGPYNEQFF